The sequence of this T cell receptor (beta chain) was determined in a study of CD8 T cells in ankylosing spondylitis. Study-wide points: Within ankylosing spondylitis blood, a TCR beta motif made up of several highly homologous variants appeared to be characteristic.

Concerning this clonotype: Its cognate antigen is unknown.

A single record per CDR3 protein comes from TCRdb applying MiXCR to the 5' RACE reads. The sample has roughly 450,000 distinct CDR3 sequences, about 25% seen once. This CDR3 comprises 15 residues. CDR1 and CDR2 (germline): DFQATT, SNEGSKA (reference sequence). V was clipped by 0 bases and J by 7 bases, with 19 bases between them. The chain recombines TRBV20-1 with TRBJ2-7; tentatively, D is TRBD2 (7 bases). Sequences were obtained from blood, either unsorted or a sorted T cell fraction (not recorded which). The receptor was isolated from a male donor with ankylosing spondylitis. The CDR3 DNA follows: TGCAGTGCTAGAGACGCGGGGGCGGCGAGTGGAGAGCAGTACTTC. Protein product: CSARDAGAASGEQYF.